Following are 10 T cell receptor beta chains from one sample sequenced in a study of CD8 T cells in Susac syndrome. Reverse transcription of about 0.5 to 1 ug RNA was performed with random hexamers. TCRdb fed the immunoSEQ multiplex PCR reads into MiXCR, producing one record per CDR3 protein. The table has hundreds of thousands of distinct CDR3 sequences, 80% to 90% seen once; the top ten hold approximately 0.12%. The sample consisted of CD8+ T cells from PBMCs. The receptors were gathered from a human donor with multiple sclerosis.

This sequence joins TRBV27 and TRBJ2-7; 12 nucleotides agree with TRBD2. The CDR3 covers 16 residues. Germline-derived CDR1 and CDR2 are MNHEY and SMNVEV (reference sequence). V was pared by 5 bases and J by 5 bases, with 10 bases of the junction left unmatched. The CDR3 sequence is CASSPNLAGGPHEQYF. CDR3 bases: TGTGCCAGCAGTCCGAACCTAGCGGGAGGGCCCCACGAGCAGTACTTC.

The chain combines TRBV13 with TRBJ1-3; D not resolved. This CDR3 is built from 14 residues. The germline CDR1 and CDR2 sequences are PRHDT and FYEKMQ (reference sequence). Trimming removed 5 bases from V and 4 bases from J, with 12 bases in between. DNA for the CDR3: TGTGCCAGCAGCCCTCGTGGGAGAGGAAACACCATATATTTT. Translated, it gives CASSPRGRGNTIYF.

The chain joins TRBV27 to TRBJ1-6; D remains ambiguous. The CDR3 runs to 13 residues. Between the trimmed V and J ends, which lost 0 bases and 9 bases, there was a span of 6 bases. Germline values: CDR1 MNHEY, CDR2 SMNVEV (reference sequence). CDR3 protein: CASSLSEASPLHF. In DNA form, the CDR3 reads TGTGCCAGCAGTTTATCAGAGGCTTCACCCCTCCACTTT.

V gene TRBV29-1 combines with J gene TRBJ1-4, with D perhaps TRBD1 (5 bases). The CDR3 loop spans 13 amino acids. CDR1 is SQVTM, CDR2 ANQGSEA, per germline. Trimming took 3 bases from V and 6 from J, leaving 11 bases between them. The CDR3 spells CSVDRRGDEKLFF. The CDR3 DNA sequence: TGCAGCGTTGATCGACGGGGGGATGAAAAACTGTTTTTT.

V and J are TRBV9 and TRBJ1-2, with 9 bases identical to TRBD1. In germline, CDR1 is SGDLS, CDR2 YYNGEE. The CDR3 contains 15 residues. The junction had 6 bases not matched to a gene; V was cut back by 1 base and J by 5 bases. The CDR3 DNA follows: TGTGCCAGCAGCGTATCCGGGACAGGGCGTTATGGCTACACCTTC. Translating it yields CASSVSGTGRYGYTF.

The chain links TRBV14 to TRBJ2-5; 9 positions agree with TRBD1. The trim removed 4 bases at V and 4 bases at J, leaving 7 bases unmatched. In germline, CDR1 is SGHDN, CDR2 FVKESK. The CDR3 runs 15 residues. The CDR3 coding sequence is TGTGCCAGCAGCCTTCACAGGGGGCTGCGAGAGACCCAGTACTTC. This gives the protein CASSLHRGLRETQYF.

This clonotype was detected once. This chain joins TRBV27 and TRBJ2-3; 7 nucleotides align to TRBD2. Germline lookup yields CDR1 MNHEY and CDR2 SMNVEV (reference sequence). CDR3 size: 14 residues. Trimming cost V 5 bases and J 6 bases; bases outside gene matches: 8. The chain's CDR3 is CASSPLRERDTQYF. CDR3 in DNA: TGTGCCAGCAGTCCCCTGCGGGAGAGGGATACGCAGTATTTT.

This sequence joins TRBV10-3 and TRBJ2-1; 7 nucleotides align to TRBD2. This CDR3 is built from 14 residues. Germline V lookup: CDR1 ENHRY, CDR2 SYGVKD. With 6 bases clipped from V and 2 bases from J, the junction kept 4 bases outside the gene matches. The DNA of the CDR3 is TGTGCCATCAGAGGCGGGGGTGCCTACAATGAGCAGTTCTTC. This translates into CAIRGGGAYNEQFF.

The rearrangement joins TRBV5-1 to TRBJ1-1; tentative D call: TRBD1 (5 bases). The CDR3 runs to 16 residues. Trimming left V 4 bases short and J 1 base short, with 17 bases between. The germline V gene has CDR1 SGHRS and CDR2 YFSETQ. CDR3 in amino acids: CASSLGPGTENTEAFF. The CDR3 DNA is TGCGCCAGCAGCCTTGGGCCCGGGACGGAGAACACTGAAGCTTTCTTT.

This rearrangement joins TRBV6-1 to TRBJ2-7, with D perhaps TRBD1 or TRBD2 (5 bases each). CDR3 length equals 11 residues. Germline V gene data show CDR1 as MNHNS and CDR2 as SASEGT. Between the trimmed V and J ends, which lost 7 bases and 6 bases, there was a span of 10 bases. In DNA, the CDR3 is TGTGCCAGCATGAGTGGGGGCGAGCAGTACTTC. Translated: CASMSGGEQYF.